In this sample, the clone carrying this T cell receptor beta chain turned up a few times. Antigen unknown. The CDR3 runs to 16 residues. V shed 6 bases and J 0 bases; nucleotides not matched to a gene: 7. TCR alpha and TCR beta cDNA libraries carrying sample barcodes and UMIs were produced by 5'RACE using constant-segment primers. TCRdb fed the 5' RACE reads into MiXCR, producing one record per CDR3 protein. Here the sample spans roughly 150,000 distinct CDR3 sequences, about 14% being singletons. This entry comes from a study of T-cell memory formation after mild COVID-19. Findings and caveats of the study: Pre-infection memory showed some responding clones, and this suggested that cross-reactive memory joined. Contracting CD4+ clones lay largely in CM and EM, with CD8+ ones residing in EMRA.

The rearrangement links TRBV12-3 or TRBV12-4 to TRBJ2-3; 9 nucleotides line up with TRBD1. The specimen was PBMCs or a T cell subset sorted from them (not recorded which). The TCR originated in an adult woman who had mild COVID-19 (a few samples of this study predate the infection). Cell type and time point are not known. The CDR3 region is CASRSDRGGSTDTQYF. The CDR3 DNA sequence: TGTGCCAGCAGATCGGACAGGGGCGGTAGCACAGATACGCAGTATTTT.